This T cell receptor beta chain originates from a study of patients and donors after allogeneic stem cell transplantation. Germline V gene sequence: CDR1 SGHRS, CDR2 YFSETQ. Trimming removed 5 bases at V and 5 bases at J, with 13 bases between. The CDR3 length is 14 residues. TCRdb called the RT-PCR reads again in MiXCR, with one record for every CDR3 protein. The table records around 70,000 distinct CDR3 sequences, 26% of them present only once. The V call is TRBV5-1, the J call TRBJ2-2; no clear D gene. This clonotype originated in a human donor who was either an allogeneic HSCT recipient or a stem cell or donor lymphocyte infusion donor (not recorded which). It is not recorded whose cells these are; they may come from a transplant donor. Sequencing was performed on blood, either unsorted or a sorted T cell fraction (not recorded which). The CDR3 reads CASSLLDGTGELFF. The CDR3 coding sequence is TGCGCCAGCAGTTTGTTGGACGGTACCGGGGAGCTGTTTTTT.